The clone carrying this TCR beta chain has only a few counts. Antigen: not known. With 60 Vbeta and 13 Jbeta primers, the PCR was carried out. Method: immunoSEQ multiplex PCR; TCRdb's copy keeps in-frame clones and lacks some. The sample lists around 110,000 clones; roughly 9.9% were seen once. Trimming stripped 1 base from V and 7 bases from J, with 7 bases between. CDR1 and CDR2 (germline): MGHDK, SYGVNS. This CDR3 region has 12 residues. This record belongs to a study of cytomegalovirus exposure and HLA in healthy donors. Study outcomes and limitations: Sequence variants that were highly shared formed a cluster that was likely a sequencing artifact. Associated with cytomegalovirus, according to the listing, were around 160 TCR beta chains.

Specimen: PBMCs. The genes are TRBV25-1 and TRBJ1-2; D ambiguous. The source of this sequence is a man younger than 40 in good health and CMV-seronegative. CDR3 loop: CASSEFPSGYTF. DNA of the CDR3: TGTGCCAGCAGTGAATTCCCCAGTGGCTACACCTTC.